This T cell receptor (beta chain) was documented in a study of post-analysis software for immune sequencing data (dated by TCRdb to about 2015). About the full investigation: Recorded disease courses included relapsing-remitting, secondary progressive and progressive-relapsing multiple sclerosis, with some patients lacking subtype annotation. The multiple sclerosis patient repertoires were compared with under 13 previously published healthy control repertoires from donors aged about 6 to 25 years. A subset of samples was prepared in parallel using single-end sample barcoding, then pooled and co-amplified after Illumina adapter ligation.

Receptor amplification or capture employed PCR. The instrument given in TCRdb is Illumina HiSeq 2500. Unique molecular identifiers were incorporated into TCR beta cDNA libraries to reduce PCR and sequencing biases. Per 1 to 10 million input T cells, roughly 0.5 million cDNA molecules were obtained, such that each molecule approximated one T cell. The same protocol used for the earlier healthy control dataset was applied to prepare and sequence the patient libraries. Samples belonging to the same batch were prepared together, multiplexed and sequenced on a shared HiSeq lane. Turning to the authors' computational methods: MIGEC was used to process the raw barcoded reads, and molecular identifier groups with only a single read were discarded before consensus assembly and CDR3 extraction. Clonotype tables were post-analysed with VDJtools, and diversity was normalized by down-sampling all datasets to the smallest sample size. Repertoire overlap clustering matched CDR3 amino acid but not nucleotide sequences to correct batch-related cross-sample contamination. TCRdb reran the public reads through fastp at Q25 and MiXCR, keeping productive beta chains. Rows with one shared CDR3 protein collapse into an entry with the most common genes and DNA. TCRdb's processing, not the authors', yielded these V and J calls. Across this sample there are 600,000 to 750,000 distinct CDR3 sequences, with approximately 60% seen only once. The ten largest account for approximately 10% of the sample.

To demonstrate the VDJtools post-analysis software, TCR beta repertoires were profiled from the peripheral blood of over ten young patients with multiple sclerosis. The multiple sclerosis patients were children and adolescents between roughly 6 and 16 years of age. General findings and caveats noted by the study authors: The control group was slightly older than the multiple sclerosis patient group. Compared with controls, multiple sclerosis patients had significantly lower normalized Chao1 diversity, a finding suggesting substantial peripheral T-cell clonal expansion. Significantly higher frequencies in patients than in controls were found for five or six TRBV segments, including TRBV5-6, TRBV5-1 and TRBV20-1. Direct clustering with F measure revealed strong co-clustering of samples prepared in the same batch, which led to a batch-effect correction.

In regard to this clonotype: What antigen it recognizes has not been identified. It has no much larger one-base neighbor in the sample; base qualities were not kept.

CDR1 SQVTM and CDR2 ANQGSEA are derived from the germline V gene. The V and J ends are trimmed by 7 bases and 1 base, leaving 7 bases between them. The cysteine opens and the phenylalanine closes a CDR3 of 12 amino acids. Only CDR3 DNA is held: 36 bases, read in frame from base 1. The rearrangement combines TRBV29-1 with TRBJ2-2, with TRBD1 as a weak D call on 5 bases. The specimen was blood. The TCR comes from a girl aged 2-10 years with multiple sclerosis. The CDR3 here reads CSADRNTGELFF. The bases read TGCAGCGCCGACAGGAACACCGGGGAGCTGTTTTTT.